The table lists the clone carrying this TCR beta chain with many counts. Its antigen is undetermined. The record originates from a study of regulatory T cells in long-lasting Graves disease. Study results and caveats: The work looked only at peripheral blood and did not look at thyroid tissue.

Germline CDR1 reads SNHLY; CDR2 reads FYNNEI. V shed 7 bases and J 3 bases; nucleotides not matched to a gene: 4. CDR3 length: 14 residues. Time point of the sample: newly diagnosed GD, antithyroid drugs for less than 3 months. Isolated PBMC RNA provided the starting material for the TCR library. A volume of around 9.9 milliliters of peripheral blood was collected in EDTA tubes. Assembly of TCR beta libraries relied on iRepertoire HTBI primers together with Arm-PCR of CDR3 regions. TCRdb redid the calling of the multiplex PCR reads with MiXCR, one entry per CDR3 protein. This sample has about 470,000 distinct CDR3 sequences, with around 15% found just once. This same sample was also taken into another study, of T cells in Graves' hyperthyroidism and ophthalmopathy. This second study says: With a duration under 2 months, the hyperthyroidism was newly diagnosed in patients aged 18 to 65.

The specimen was peripheral blood mononuclear cells (PBMCs), collected at new diagnosis, from a patient treated with antithyroid drugs. This receptor was taken from a man in his forties or fifties with Graves disease. V gene TRBV2 combines with J gene TRBJ2-3, with TRBD2 identical over 10 bases. CDR3 loop: CASKSGRGTDTQYF. Written as DNA, the CDR3 is TGTGCCAGCAAGAGCGGGAGGGGGACAGATACGCAGTATTTT. Combining the CDR3 with reference TRBV2 and TRBJ2-3 gives the whole variable domain EPEVTQTPSHQVTQMGQEVILRCVPISNHLYFYWYRQILGQKVEFLVSFYNNEISEKSEIFDDQFSVERPDGSNFTLKIRSTKLEDSAMYFCASKSGRGTDTQYFGPGTRLTVL.